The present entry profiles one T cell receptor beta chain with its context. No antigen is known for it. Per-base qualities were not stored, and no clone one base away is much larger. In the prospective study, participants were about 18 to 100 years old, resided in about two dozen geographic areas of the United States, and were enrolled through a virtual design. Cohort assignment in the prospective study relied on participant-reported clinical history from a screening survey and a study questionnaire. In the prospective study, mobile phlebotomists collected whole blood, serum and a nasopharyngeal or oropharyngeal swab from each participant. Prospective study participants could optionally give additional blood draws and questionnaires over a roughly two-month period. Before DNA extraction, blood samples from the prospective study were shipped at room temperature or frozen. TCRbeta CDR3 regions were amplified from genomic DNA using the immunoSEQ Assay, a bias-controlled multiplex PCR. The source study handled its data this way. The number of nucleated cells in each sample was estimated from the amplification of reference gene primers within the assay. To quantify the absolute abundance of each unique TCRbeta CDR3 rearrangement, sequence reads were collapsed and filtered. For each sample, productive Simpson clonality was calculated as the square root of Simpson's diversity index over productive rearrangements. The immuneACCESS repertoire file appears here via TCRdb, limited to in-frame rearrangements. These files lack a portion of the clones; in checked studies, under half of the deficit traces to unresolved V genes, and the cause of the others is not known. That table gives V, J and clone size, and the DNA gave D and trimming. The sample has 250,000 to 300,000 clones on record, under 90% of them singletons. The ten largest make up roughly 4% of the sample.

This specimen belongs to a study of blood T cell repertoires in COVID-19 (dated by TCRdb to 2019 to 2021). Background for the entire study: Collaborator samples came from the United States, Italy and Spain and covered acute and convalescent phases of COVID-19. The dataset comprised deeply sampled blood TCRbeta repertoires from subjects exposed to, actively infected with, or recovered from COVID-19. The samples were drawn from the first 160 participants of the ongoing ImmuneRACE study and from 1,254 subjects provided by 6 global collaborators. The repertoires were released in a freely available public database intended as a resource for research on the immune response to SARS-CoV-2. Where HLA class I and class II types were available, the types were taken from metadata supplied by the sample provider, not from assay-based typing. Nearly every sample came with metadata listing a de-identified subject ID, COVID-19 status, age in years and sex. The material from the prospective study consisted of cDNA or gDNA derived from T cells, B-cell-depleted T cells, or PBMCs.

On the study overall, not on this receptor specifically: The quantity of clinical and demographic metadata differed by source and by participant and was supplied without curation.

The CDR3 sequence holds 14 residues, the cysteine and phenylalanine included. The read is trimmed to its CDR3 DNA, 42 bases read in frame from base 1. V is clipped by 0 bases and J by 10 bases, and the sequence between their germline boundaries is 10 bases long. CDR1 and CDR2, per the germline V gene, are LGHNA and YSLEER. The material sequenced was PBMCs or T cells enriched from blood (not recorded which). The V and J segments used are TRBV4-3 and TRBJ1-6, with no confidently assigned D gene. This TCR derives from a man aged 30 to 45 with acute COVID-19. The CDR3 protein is CASSQDLSQSPLHF. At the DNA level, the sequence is TGCGCCAGCAGCCAAGATCTAAGTCAATCACCCCTCCACTTT.